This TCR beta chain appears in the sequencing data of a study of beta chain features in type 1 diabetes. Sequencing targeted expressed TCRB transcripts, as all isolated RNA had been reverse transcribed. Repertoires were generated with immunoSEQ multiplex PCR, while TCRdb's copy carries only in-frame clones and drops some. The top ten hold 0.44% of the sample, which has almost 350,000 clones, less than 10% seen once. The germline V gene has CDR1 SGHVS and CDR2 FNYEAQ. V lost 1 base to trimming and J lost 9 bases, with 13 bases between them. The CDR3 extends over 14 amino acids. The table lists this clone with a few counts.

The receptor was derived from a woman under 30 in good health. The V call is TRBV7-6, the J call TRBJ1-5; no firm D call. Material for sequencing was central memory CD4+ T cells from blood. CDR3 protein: CASSLGTSFSPQHF. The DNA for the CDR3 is TGTGCCAGCAGCTTAGGGACTTCCTTCTCGCCCCAGCATTTT.